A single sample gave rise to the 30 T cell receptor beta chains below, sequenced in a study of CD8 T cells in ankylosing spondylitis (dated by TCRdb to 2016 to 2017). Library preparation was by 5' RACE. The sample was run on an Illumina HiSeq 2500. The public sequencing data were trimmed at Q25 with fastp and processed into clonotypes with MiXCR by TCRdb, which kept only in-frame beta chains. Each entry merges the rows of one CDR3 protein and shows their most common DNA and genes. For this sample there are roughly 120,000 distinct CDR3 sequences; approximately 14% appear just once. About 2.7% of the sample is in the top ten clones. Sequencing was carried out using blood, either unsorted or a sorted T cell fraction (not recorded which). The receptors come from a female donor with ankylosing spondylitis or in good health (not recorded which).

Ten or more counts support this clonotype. In nucleotides, the CDR3 is TGTGCCAGCAGGGACAGGGTTCAAGAGACCCAGTACTTC. The encoded protein is CASRDRVQETQYF. This rearrangement joins TRBV2 to TRBJ2-5; 8 bases are shared with TRBD1. J was trimmed by 2 bases and V by 6 bases; bases with no gene match: 2. CDR1 and CDR2 from the germline V gene are SNHLY and FYNNEI. The CDR3 sequence is 13 residues long.

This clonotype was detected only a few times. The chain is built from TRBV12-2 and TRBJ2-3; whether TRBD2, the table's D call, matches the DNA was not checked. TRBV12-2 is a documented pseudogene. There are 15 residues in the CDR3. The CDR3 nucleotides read TGTGCAAGTCGCTTAGAGGGACTAATAGCAGATACGCAGTATTTT. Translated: CASRLEGLIADTQYF.

CDR3 nucleotides: TGCGCCAGCAGCCCAGGGCTTGTTGCTAGCACAGATACGCAGTATTTT. Protein sequence: CASSPGLVASTDTQYF. The rearrangement links TRBV5-1 to TRBJ2-3; D possibly corresponds to TRBD1 (5 bases). Trimming removed 4 bases from V and 0 bases from J, with 15 bases in between. Looked up from germline, CDR1 is SGHRS and CDR2 is YFSETQ. CDR3 length equals 16 residues.

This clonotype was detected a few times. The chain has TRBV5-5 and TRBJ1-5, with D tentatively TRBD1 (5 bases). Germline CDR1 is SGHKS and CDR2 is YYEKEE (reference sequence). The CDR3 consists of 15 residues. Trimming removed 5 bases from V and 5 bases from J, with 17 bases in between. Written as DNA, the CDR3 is TGTGCCAGCAGTCGATCAGGGATCCGTGATCAGCCCCAGCATTTT. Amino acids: CASSRSGIRDQPQHF.

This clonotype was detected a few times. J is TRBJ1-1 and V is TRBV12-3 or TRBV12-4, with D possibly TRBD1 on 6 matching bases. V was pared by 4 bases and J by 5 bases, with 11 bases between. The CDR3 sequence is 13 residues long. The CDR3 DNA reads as TGTGCCAGCAGTTACCACGGACAGACTGAAGCTTTCTTT. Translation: CASSYHGQTEAFF.

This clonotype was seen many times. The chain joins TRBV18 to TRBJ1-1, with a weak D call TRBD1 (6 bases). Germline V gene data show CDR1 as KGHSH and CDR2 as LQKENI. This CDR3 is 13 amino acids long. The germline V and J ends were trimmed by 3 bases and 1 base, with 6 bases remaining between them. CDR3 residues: CASSPGQNTEAFF. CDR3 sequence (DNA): TGTGCCAGCTCACCGGGACAGAACACTGAAGCTTTCTTT.

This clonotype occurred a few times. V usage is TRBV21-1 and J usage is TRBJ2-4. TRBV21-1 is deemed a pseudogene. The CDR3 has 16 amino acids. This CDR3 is CASSLTSGVAKNIQYF. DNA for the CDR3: TGTGCCAGCAGCTTGACGTCAGGGGTAGCCAAAAACATTCAGTACTTC.

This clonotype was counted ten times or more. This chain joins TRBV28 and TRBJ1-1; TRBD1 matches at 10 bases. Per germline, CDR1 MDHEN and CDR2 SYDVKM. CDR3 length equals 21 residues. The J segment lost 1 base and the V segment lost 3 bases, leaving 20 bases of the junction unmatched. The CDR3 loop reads CASSFSSRDRGYPSRNTEAFF. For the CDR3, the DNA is TGTGCCAGCAGTTTTTCGTCCCGGGACAGGGGTTACCCTTCGAGGAACACTGAAGCTTTCTTT. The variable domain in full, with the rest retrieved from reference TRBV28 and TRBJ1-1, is DVKVTQSSRYLVKRTGEKVFLECVQDMDHENMFWYRQDPGLGLRLIYFSYDVKMKEKGDIPEGYSVSREKKERFSLILESASTNQTSMYLCASSFSSRDRGYPSRNTEAFFGQGTRLTVV.

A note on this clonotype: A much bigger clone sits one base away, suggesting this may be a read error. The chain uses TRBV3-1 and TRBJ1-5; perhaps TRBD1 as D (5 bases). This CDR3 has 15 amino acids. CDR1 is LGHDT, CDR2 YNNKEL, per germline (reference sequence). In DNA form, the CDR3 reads TGTGTCAGCAGCCAAGGGGCAGCTAGCAATCAGCCCCAGCATTTT. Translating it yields CVSSQGAASNQPQHF.

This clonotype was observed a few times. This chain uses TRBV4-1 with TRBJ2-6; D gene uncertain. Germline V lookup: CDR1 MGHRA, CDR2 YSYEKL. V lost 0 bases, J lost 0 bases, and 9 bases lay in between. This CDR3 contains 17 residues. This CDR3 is CASSQDRQSSGANVLTF. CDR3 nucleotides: TGCGCCAGCAGCCAAGATCGACAAAGCTCTGGGGCCAACGTCCTGACTTTC.

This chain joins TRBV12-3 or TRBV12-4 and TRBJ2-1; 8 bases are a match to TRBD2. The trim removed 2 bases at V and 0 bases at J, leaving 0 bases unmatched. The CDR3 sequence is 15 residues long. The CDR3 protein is CASSLREGSYNEQFF. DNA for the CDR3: TGTGCCAGCAGTTTACGGGAGGGCTCCTACAATGAGCAGTTCTTC.

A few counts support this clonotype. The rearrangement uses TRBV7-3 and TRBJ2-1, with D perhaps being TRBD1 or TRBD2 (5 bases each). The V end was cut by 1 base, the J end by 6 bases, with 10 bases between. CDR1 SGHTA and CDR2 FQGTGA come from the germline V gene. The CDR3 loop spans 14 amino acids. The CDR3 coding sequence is TGTGCCAGCAGCTTAAATACGGGGCGCAATGAGCAGTTCTTC. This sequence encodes CASSLNTGRNEQFF.

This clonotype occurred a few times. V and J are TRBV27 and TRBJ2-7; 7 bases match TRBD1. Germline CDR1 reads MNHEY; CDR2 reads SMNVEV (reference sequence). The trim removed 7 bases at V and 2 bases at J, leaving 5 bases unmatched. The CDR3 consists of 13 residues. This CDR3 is CASTTGRTYEQYF. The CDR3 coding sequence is TGTGCCAGCACGACAGGGCGGACCTACGAGCAGTACTTC.

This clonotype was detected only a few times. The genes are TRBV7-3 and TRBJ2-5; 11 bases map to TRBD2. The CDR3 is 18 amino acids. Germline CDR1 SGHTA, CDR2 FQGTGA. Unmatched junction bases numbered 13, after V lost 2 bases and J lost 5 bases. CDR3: CASSLGVAGGPRAETQYF. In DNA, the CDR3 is TGTGCCAGCAGCTTAGGCGTAGCGGGGGGGCCTCGTGCGGAGACCCAGTACTTC.

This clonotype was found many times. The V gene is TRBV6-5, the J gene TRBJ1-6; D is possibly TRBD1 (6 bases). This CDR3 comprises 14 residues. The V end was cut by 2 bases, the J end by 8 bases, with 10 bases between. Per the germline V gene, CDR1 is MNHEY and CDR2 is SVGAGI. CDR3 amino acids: CASSYVAGDSPLHF. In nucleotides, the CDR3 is TGTGCCAGCAGTTACGTGGCAGGGGATTCACCCCTCCACTTT.

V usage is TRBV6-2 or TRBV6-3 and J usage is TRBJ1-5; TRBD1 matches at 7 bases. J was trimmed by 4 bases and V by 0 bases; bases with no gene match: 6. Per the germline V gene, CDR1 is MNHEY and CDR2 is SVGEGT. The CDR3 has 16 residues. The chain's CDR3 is CASSYSTGPKNQPQHF. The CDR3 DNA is TGTGCCAGCAGTTACTCGACAGGGCCAAAAAATCAGCCCCAGCATTTT.

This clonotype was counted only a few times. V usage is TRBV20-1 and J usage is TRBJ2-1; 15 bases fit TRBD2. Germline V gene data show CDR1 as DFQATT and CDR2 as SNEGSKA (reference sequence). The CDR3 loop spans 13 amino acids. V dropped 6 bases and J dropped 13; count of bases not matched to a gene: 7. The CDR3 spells CSAGKGLAGGQFF. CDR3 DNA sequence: TGCAGTGCGGGAAAGGGACTAGCGGGAGGCCAGTTCTTC.

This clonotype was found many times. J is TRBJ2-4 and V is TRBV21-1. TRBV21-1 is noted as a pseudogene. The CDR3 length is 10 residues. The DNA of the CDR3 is TGTGCCAGCATTGAAAACATTCAGTACTTC. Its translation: CASIENIQYF.

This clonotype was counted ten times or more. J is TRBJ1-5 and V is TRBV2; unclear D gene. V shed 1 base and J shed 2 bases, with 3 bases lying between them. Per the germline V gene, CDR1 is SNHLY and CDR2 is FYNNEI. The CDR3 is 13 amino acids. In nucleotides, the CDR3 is TGTGCCAGCAGTGAAGGGGGCAATCAGCCCCAGCATTTT. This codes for CASSEGGNQPQHF.

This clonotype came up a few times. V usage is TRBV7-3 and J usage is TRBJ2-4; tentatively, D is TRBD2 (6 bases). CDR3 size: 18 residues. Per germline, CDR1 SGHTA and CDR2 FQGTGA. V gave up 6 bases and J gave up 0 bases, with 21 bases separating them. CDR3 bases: TGTGCCAGCAGATGCTGGGTCGATAGCGGAATAGCCAAAAACATTCAGTACTTC. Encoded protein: CASRCWVDSGIAKNIQYF.

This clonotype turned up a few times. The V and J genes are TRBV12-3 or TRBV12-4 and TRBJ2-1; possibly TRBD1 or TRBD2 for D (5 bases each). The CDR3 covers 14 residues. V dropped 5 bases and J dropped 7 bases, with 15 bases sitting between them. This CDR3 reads CASSPRDLRNEQFF. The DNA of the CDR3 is TGTGCCAGCAGTCCCCGGGACCTGAGGAATGAGCAGTTCTTC.

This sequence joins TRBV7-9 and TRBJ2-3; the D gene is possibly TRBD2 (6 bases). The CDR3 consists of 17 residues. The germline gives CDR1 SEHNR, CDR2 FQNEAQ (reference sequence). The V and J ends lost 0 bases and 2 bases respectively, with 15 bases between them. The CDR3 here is CASSLARGTLLTDTQYF. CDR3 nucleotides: TGTGCCAGCAGCTTAGCGCGCGGGACTCTTCTCACAGATACGCAGTATTTT.

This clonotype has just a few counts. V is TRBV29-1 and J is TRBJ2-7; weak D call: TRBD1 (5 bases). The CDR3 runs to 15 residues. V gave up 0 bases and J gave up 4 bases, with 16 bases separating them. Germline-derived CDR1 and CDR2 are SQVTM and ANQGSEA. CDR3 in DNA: TGCAGCGTTGAAGAGGGCAGGGAAGATTCGTACGAGCAGTACTTC. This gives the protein CSVEEGREDSYEQYF.

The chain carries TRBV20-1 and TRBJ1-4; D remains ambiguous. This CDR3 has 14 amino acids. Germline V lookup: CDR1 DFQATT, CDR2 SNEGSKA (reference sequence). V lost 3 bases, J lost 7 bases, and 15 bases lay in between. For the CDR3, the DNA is TGCAGTGCTAGCGACTCAGATATGGCTGAAAAACTGTTTTTT. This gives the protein CSASDSDMAEKLFF.

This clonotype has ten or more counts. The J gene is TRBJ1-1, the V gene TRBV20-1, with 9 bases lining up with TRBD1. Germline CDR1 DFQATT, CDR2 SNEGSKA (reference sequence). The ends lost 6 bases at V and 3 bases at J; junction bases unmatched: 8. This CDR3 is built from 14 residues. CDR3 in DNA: TGCAGTGCGAATGGGGACAGGGCTGACACTGAAGCTTTCTTT. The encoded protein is CSANGDRADTEAFF.

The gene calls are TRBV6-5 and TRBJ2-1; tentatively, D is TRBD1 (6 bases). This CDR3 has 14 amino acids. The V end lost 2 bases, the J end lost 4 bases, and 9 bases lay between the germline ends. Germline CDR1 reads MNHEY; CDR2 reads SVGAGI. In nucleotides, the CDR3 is TGTGCCAGCAGTTACGAGCAGGGGTACAATGAGCAGTTCTTC. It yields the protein CASSYEQGYNEQFF.

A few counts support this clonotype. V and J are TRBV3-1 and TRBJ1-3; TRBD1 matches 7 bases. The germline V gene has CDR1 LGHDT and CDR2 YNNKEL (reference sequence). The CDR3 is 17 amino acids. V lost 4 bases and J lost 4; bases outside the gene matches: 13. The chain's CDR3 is CASSRTRTGRYGNTIYF. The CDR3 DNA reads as TGTGCCAGCAGCCGAACTCGGACAGGAAGATACGGAAACACCATATATTTT.

As DNA, the CDR3 is TGTGCCAGCTCACCAATACAGGGTTGGGACACCGGGGAGCTGTTTTTT. Its protein product is CASSPIQGWDTGELFF. The rearrangement links TRBV18 to TRBJ2-2; perhaps TRBD1 as D (6 bases). CDR3 size: 16 residues. Germline V gene data show CDR1 as KGHSH and CDR2 as LQKENI. Between the trimmed V and J ends, which lost 2 bases and 3 bases, there was a span of 13 bases.

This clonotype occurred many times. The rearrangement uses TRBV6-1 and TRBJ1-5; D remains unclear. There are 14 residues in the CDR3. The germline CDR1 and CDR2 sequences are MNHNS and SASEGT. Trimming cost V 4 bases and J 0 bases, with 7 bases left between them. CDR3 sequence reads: CASSGQLSNQPQHF. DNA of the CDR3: TGTGCCAGCAGTGGGCAGCTTAGCAATCAGCCCCAGCATTTT.

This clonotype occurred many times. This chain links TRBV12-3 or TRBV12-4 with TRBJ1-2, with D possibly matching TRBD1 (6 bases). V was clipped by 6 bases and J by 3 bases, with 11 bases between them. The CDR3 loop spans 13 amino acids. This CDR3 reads CASSPGQYYGYTF. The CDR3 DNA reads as TGTGCCAGCAGCCCGGGACAATACTATGGCTACACCTTC.